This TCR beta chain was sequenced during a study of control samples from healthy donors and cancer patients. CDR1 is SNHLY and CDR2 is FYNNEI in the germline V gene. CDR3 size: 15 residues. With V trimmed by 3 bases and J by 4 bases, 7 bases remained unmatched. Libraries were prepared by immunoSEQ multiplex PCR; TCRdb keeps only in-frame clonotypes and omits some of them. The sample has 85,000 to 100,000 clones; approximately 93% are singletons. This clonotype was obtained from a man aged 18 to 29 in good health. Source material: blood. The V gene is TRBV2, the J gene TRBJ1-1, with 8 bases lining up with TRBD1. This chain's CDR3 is CASSDWGQAGTEAFF. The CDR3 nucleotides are TGTGCCAGCAGTGATTGGGGACAGGCGGGCACTGAAGCTTTCTTT.